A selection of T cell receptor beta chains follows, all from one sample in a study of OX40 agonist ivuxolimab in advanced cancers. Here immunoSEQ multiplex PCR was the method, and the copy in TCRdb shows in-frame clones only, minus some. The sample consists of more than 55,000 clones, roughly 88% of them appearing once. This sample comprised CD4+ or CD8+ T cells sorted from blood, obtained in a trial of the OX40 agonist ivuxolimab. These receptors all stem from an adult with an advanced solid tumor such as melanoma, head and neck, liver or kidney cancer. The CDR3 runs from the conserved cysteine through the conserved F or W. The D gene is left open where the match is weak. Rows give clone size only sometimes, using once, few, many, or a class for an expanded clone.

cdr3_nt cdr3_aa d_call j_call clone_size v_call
TGTGCCACCGGGGGTAGCGGGAGCCCCTACGAGCAGTACTTC CATGGSGSPYEQYF TRBD2 TRBJ2-7 . TRBV10-3
TGTGCCAGCAATAACGCGGACAGGGCCAACACTGAAGCTTTCTTT CASNNADRANTEAFF TRBD1 TRBJ1-1 . TRBV6-5
TGTGCCAGCAGTTCCGGGACAGGGGAACTGGGCTACACCTTC CASSSGTGELGYTF TRBD1 TRBJ1-2 . TRBV6-5
TGTGCCAGCAGCCATAACACGGACAGCCCAGACTTC CASSHNTDSPDF . TRBJ2-5 . TRBV11-2
TGTGCCAGCAGCTCCGGGACTAGCGGGAGCGGCCTCTCTGAGCAGTTCTTC CASSSGTSGSGLSEQFF TRBD2 TRBJ2-1 once TRBV5-4
TGTGCCAGCAGCTTAGCATCATCGGTGGAGACCCAGTACTTC CASSLASSVETQYF . TRBJ2-5 . TRBV7-9
TGTGCCAGTAGTTTTCGGACTGCTAGCGGGTATACGCAGTATTTT CASSFRTASGYTQYF TRBD2 TRBJ2-3 few TRBV19
TGTGCCAGCAGCCTCGGGACCCGTGTCTTCTTC CASSLGTRVFF . TRBJ1-2 . TRBV14
TGTGCCAGCAGCCCTGGACTAGCGGGAGTCTACGAGCAGTACTTC CASSPGLAGVYEQYF TRBD2 TRBJ2-7 . TRBV7-9
TGTGCCAGTAGTAAGAGGGAATTGAACACTGAAGCTTTCTTT CASSKRELNTEAFF . TRBJ1-1 once TRBV19
TGTGCCAGCAGCGGGGGACTAGTTCCAGATACGCAGTATTTT CASSGGLVPDTQYF TRBD2 TRBJ2-3 . TRBV5-4
TGTGCCTGGAGTGTACTAGGAGGGTTCGGGGGCTACACCTTC CAWSVLGGFGGYTF . TRBJ1-2 few TRBV30
TGTGCCAGCAGCGTACAACTAGCGGGAGTCGAGCAGTTCTTC CASSVQLAGVEQFF TRBD2 TRBJ2-1 . TRBV9
TGTGCCAGCAGTTACGGGGGGGGGAAGACTGAAGCTTTCTTT CASSYGGGKTEAFF . TRBJ1-1 . TRBV6-5
TGTGCCAGCAGTGAGCGGACTAGCGGGATCGGGGGGATATACGAGCAGTACTTC CASSERTSGIGGIYEQYF TRBD2 TRBJ2-7 . TRBV6-1
TGTGCCAGCAGTGAATCAGGGGTGGGCAAAAACATTCAGTACTTC CASSESGVGKNIQYF . TRBJ2-4 . TRBV2
TGTGCCAGTAGTATTTCCCCGGGACTAGCGGGAAGTTACAATGAGCAGTTCTTC CASSISPGLAGSYNEQFF TRBD2 TRBJ2-1 . TRBV19
TGTGCCAGCAGCTTACTTGGGGGTAATAGCAATCAGCCCCAGCATTTT CASSLLGGNSNQPQHF . TRBJ1-5 few TRBV7-8
TGTGCCAGCAGCTTAGCCCCCGGGACAGCGATCTACGAGCAGTACTTC CASSLAPGTAIYEQYF TRBD1 TRBJ2-7 . TRBV7-2
TGTGCCAGCAGTGAAACCCACCGCGGGAGCGTCGACGGCTACACCTTC CASSETHRGSVDGYTF . TRBJ1-2 . TRBV6-1
TGCGCCAGCTGGGCCCCAAGCTCTGGGGCCAACGTCCTGACTTTC CASWAPSSGANVLTF . TRBJ2-6 . TRBV5-1
TGCGCCAGCAGCCCGGCGACTAGCGGAAGCACAGATACGCAGTATTTT CASSPATSGSTDTQYF TRBD2 TRBJ2-3 . TRBV5-1
TGTGCCTGGAGTGTGGACGGAGGCCAGCATTTT CAWSVDGGQHF . TRBJ1-5 few TRBV30
TGTGCCAGTAGTATGGACCGAATGGCCTACGAGCAGTACTTC CASSMDRMAYEQYF . TRBJ2-7 . TRBV19
TGTGCCAGCACGAAACAGCCGGCCACCCACTATGGCTACACCTTC CASTKQPATHYGYTF . TRBJ1-2 . TRBV6-1
TGTGCCAGCAGCTTGAGCTCGTCCTACGAGCAGTACTTC CASSLSSSYEQYF . TRBJ2-7 . TRBV7-2
TGCGCCAGCAGAGGGGGACAGGGGAACACCGGGGAGCTGTTTTTT CASRGGQGNTGELFF TRBD1 TRBJ2-2 . TRBV5-1
TGTGCCAGCTCACACTTGCGCGAAGGTGGCGCAGATACGCAGTATTTT CASSHLREGGADTQYF . TRBJ2-3 once TRBV18